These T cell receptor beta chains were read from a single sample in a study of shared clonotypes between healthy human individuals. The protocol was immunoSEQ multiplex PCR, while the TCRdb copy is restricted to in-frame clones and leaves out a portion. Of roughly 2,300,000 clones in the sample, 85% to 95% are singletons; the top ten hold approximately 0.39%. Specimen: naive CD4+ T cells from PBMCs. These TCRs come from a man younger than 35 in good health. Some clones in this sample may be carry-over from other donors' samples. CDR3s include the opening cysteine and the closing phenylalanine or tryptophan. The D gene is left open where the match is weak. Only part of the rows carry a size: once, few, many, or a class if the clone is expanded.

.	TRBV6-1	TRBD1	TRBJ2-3	TGTGCCAGTCACCGGGACAGGGTGGGAGATACGCAGTATTTT	CASHRDRVGDTQYF
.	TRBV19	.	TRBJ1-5	TGTGCCAGTAGTATCTCGGCTCAGCCCCAGCATTTT	CASSISAQPQHF
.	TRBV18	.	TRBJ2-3	TGTGCCAGCTCACCCCCTTCCAGAAATACGCAGTATTTT	CASSPPSRNTQYF
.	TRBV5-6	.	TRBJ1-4	TGTGCCAGCAGCTCGTGGGGGGAGACTAATGAAAAACTGTTTTTT	CASSSWGETNEKLFF
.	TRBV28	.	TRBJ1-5	TGTGCCAGCAGCCTAGGTGGAAGCAATCAGCCCCAGCATTTT	CASSLGGSNQPQHF
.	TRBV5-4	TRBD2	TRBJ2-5	TGTGCCAGCAGCTCTAGCGGGGGGGAGACCCAGTACTTC	CASSSSGGETQYF
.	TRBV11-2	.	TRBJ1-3	TGTGCCAGCAGCTTAGATCGACGGGGAAACACCATATATTTT	CASSLDRRGNTIYF
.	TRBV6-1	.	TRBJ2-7	TGTGCCAGCAGTTCTGGGGGCTCCTACGAGCAGTACTTC	CASSSGGSYEQYF
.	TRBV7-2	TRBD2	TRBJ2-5	TGTGCCAGCAGCCAGGGTGGCGGGAGAACAGAGACCCAGTACTTC	CASSQGGGRTETQYF
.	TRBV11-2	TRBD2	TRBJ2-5	TGTGCCAGCAGGAAAGAGACTAGCGGGGCCCGGGGGGAGACCCAGTACTTC	CASRKETSGARGETQYF
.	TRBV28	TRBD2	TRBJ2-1	TGTGCCAGCAGTCCTTTCATCGGGACTAGCGGAAACAATGAGCAGTTCTTC	CASSPFIGTSGNNEQFF
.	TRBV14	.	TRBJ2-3	TGTGCCAGCAGCCGAGCTATAGCGGCAGATACGCAGTATTTT	CASSRAIAADTQYF
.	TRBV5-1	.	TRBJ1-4	TGCGCCAGCAGCCAGGACAGCTTTAATGAAAAACTGTTTTTT	CASSQDSFNEKLFF
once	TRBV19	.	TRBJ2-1	TGTGCCAGTAGTATAGATCGACGGAGCTCCTACAATGAGCAGTTCTTC	CASSIDRRSSYNEQFF
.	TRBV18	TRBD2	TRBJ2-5	TGTGCCAGCTCACCACCGAGGCGGGAGAGCGGTGAGACCCAGTACTTC	CASSPPRRESGETQYF
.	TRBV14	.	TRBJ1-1	TGTGCCAGCAGCCAATTGGGCAGACCGGACACTGAAGCTTTCTTT	CASSQLGRPDTEAFF
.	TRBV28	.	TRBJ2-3	TGTGCCAGCAGTTTGGGGGGGCCAGGCACAGATACGCAGTATTTT	CASSLGGPGTDTQYF